This TCR beta chain stems from a study of breast tumors, draining lymph nodes, adjacent tissues. Notes on the study in general: Compared with lymph nodes, tumors were less diverse; compared with nontumor tissue, more. Compared with basal-like, luminal-like tumors shared significantly more repertoire with nontumor tissue. The data were judged consistent with most tumor T cells coming from lymph node and expanding in tumor. That most tumor T cells come from lymph nodes remained unproven.

Samples came from axillary lymph nodes draining the breast cancer. TCRdb reprocessed the multiplex PCR reads with MiXCR, giving one entry per CDR3 protein. The sample has about 89,000 distinct CDR3 sequences, around 29% seen once. The CDR3 is 13 residues long. Germline V lookup: CDR1 SGDLS, CDR2 YYNGEE. The V end was cut by 0 bases, the J end by 10 bases, with 11 bases between. Worth noting for this clonotype: The antigen remains undetermined.

Sequencing was performed on axillary lymph node tissue. The receptor was derived from a female donor with breast cancer. Some clones in this sample may be carry-over from other donors' samples. The V call is TRBV9, the J call TRBJ2-1; D uncertain. The CDR3 loop reads CASSVGTRNEQFF. The CDR3 DNA follows: TGTGCCAGCAGCGTAGGAACGAGGAACGAGCAGTTCTTC. The variable domain in full, completed from reference TRBV9 and TRBJ2-1, reads DSGVTQTPKHLITATGQRVTLRCSPRSGDLSVYWYQQSLDQGLQFLIQYYNGEERAKGNILERFSAQQFPDLHSELNLSSLELGDSALYFCASSVGTRNEQFFGPGTRLTVL.